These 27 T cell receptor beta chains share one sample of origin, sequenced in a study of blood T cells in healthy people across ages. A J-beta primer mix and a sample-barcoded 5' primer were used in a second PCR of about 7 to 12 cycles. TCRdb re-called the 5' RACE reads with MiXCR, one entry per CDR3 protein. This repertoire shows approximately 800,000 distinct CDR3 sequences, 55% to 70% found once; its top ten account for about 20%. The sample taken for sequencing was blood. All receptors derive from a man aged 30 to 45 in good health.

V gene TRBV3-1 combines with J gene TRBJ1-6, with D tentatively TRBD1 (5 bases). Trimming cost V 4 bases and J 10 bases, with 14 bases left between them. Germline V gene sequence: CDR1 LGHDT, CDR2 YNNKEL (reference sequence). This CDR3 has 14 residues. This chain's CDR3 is CASSRLGTESPLHF. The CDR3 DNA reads TGTGCCAGCAGCCGCCTGGGGACCGAGTCACCCCTCCACTTT.

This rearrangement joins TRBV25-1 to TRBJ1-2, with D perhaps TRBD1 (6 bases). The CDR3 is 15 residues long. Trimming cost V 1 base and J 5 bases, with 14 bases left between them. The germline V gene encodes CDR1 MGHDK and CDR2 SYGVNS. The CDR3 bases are TGTGCCAGCAGTGAATCCGCAGGGGTAGGGTATGGCTACACCTTC. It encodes CASSESAGVGYGYTF.

This chain's CDR3 is CAISPQRRAYEQYF. CDR3 DNA: TGTGCCATCAGTCCCCAGCGGAGGGCCTACGAGCAGTACTTC. The rearrangement uses TRBV10-3 and TRBJ2-7; D is perhaps TRBD2 (6 bases). The length of the CDR3 is 14 residues. The germline CDR1 and CDR2 sequences are ENHRY and SYGVKD. V lost 5 bases, J lost 2 bases, and 13 bases lay in between.

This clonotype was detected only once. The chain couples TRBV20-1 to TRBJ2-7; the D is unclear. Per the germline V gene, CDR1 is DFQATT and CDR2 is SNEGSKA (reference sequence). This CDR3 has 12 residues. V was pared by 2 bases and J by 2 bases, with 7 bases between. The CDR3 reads CSARLSPYEQYF. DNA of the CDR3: TGCAGTGCTAGATTAAGTCCCTACGAGCAGTACTTC.

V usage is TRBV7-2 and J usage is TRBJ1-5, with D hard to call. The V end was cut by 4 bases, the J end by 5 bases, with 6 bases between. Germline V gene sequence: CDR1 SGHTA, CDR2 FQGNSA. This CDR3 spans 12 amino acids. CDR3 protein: CASSSVDQPQHF. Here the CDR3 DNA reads TGTGCCAGCAGCTCTGTAGATCAGCCCCAGCATTTT.

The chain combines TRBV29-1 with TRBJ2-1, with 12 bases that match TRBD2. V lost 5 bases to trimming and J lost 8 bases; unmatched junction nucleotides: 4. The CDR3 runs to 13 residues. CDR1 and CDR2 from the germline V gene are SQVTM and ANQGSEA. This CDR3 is CSVRLAGADEQFF. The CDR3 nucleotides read TGCAGCGTTCGACTAGCGGGAGCCGATGAGCAGTTCTTC.

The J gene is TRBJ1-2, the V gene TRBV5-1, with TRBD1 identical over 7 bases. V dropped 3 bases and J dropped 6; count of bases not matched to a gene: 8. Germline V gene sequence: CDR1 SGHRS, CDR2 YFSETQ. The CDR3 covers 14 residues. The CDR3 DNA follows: TGCGCCAGCAGCTGGGGACAGATGGGTGATGGCTACACCTTC. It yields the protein CASSWGQMGDGYTF.

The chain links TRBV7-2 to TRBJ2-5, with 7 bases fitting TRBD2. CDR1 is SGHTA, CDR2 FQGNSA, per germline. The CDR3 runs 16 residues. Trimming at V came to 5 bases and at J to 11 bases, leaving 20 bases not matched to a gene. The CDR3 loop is CASSPLAGVRYNEQYF. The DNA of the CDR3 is TGTGCCAGCAGCCCACTCGCGGGAGTGCGCTACAATGAGCAGTACTTC.

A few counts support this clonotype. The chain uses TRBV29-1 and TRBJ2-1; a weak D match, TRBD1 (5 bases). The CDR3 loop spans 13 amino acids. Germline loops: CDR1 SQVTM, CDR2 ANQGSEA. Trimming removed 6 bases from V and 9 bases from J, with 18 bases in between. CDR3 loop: CSVDGAGMSEQFF. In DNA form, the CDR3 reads TGCAGCGTCGACGGTGCAGGGATGAGTGAGCAGTTCTTC.

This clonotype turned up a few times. For the CDR3, the DNA is TGTGCCAGCAGCCATACAGGTTATGGCTACACCTTC. Translated: CASSHTGYGYTF. This chain joins TRBV11-2 and TRBJ1-2; D possibly corresponds to TRBD1 (5 bases). From germline, CDR1 is SGHAT and CDR2 FQNNGV. This CDR3 has 12 amino acids. Trimming stripped 5 bases from V and 5 bases from J, with 9 bases between.

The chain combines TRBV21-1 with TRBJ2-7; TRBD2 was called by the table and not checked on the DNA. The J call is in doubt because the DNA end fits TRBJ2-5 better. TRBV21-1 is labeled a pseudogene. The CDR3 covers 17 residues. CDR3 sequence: CASSRTSGTVGGETQYF. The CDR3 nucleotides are TGTGCCAGCAGCCGGACTAGCGGGACCGTCGGCGGGGAGACCCAGTACTTC.

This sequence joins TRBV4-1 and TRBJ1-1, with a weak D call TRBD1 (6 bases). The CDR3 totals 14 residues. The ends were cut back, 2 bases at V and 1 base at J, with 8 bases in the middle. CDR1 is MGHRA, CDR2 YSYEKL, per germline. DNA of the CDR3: TGCGCCAGCAGCCAAACACAGGGGAACACTGAAGCTTTCTTT. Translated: CASSQTQGNTEAFF.

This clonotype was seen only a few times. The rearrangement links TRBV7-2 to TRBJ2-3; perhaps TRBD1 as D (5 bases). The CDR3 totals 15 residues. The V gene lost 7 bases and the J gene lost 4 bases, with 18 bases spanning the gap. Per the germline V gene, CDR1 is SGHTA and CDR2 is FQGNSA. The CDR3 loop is CASTATDAVADTQYF. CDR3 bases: TGTGCCAGCACTGCGACAGACGCCGTGGCAGATACGCAGTATTTT.

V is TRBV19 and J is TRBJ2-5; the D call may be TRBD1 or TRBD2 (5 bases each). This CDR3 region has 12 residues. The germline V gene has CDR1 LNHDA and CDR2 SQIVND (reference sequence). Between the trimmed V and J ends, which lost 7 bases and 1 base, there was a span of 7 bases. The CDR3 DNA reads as TGTGCCAGTAATGGGGGCCAAGAGACCCAGTACTTC. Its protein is CASNGGQETQYF. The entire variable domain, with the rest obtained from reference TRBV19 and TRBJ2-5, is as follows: DGGITQSPKYLFRKEGQNVTLSCEQNLNHDAMYWYRQDPGQGLRLIYYSQIVNDFQKGDIAEGYSVSREKKESFPLTVTSAQKNPTAFYLCASNGGQETQYFGPGTRLLVL.

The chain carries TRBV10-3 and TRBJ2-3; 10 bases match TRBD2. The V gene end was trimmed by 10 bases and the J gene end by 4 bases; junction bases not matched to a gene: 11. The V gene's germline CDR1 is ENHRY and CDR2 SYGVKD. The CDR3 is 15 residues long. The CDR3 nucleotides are TGTGCCACGAGAAGCGGGAGGGCCCTCGCAGATACGCAGTATTTT. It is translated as CATRSGRALADTQYF.

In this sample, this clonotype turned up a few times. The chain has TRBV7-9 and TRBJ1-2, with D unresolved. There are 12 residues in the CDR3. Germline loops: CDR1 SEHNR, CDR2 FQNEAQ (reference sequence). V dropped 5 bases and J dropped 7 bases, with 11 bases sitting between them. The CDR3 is CASSDQVVGYTF. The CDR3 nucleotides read TGTGCCAGCAGCGACCAGGTCGTTGGCTACACCTTC.

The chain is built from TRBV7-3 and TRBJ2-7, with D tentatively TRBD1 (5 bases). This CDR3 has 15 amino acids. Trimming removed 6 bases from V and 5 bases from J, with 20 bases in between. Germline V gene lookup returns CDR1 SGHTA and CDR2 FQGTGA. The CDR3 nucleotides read TGTGCCAGCAGTCGCGACAGCTCTGGGGCCAACGAGCAGTACTTC. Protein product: CASSRDSSGANEQYF.

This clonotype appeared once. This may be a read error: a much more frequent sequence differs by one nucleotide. The CDR3 nucleotides read TGTGCCAACAGCCTAGTAGAAGGACAGCCCCAGCATTTT. Its protein product is CANSLVEGQPQHF. J is TRBJ1-5 and V is TRBV4-2; D ambiguous. CDR1 and CDR2 from the germline V gene are LGHNA and YNFKEQ. The CDR3 spans 13 residues.

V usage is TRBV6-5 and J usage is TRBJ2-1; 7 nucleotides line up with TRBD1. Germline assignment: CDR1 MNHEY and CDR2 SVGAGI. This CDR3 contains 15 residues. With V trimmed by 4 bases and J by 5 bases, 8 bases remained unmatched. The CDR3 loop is CASSLPDRVHNEQFF. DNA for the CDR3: TGTGCCAGCAGTTTGCCTGACAGGGTCCACAATGAGCAGTTCTTC.

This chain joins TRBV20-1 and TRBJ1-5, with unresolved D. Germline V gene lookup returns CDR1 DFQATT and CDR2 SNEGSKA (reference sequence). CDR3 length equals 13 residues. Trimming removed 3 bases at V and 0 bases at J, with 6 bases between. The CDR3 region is CSARPDSNQPQHF. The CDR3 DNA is TGCAGTGCTAGGCCGGATAGCAATCAGCCCCAGCATTTT.

Here the CDR3 reads CASSRLGLAGDEQFF. The CDR3 bases are TGTGCCAGCAGCCGCCTCGGACTAGCGGGGGATGAGCAGTTCTTC. This rearrangement joins TRBV12-3 or TRBV12-4 to TRBJ2-1, with 13 bases aligning to TRBD2. The length of the CDR3 is 15 residues. V gave up 6 bases and J gave up 8 bases; unmatched junction bases: 7.

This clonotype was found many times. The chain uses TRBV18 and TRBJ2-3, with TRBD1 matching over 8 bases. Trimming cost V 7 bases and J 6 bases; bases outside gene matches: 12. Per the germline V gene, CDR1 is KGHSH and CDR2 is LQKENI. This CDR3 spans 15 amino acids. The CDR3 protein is CASLGTGANSDTQYF. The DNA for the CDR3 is TGTGCCAGCTTGGGGACAGGTGCTAATAGTGATACGCAGTATTTT.

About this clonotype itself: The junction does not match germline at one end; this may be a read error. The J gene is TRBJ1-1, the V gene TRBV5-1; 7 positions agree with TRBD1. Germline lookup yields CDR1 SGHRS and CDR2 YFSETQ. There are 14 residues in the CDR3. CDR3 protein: CASSSRQGGTEAFF. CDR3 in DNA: TGTGCCAGCAGCAGCCGACAGGGAGGTACTGAAGCTTTCTTT.

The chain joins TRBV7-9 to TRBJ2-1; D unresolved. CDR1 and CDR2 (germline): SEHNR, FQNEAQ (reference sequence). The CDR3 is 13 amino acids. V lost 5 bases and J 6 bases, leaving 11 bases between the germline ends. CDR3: CASSRSPLNEQFF. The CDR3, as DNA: TGTGCCAGCAGCCGAAGTCCACTCAATGAGCAGTTCTTC. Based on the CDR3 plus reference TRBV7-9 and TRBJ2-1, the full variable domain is DTGVSQNPRHKITKRGQNVTFRCDPISEHNRLYWYRQTLGQGPEFLTYFQNEAQLEKSRLLSDRFSAERPKGSFSTLEIQRTEQGDSAMYLCASSRSPLNEQFFGPGTRLTVL.

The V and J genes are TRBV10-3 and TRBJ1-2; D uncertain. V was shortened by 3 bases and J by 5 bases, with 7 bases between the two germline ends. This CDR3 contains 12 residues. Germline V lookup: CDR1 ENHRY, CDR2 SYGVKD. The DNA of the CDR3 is TGTGCCATCAGTGAAGCCGGGTATGGCTACACCTTC. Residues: CAISEAGYGYTF.

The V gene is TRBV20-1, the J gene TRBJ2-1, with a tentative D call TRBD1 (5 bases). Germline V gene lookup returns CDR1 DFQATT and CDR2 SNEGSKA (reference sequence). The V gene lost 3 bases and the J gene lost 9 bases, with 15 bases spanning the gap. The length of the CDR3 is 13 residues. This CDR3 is CSARVLRVFEQFF. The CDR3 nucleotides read TGCAGTGCTAGGGTCCTCAGGGTGTTTGAGCAGTTCTTC.

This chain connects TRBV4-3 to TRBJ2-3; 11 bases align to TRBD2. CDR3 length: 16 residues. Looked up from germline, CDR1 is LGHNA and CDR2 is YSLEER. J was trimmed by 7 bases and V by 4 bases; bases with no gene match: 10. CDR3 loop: CASSPSGLADFHTQYF. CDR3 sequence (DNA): TGCGCCAGCAGCCCGTCGGGACTAGCGGACTTCCATACGCAGTATTTT.